The subject of this entry is one T cell receptor (beta chain). This receptor's antigen is unknown. Base qualities are not provided; no much larger clone lies one nucleotide away. This sample was taken from a study of blood T cell repertoires in COVID-19 (dated by TCRdb to the early 2020s). The study in broad terms: Samples from collaborators originated in the United States, Italy and Spain and spanned both the acute and convalescent phases of COVID-19. The prospective study material was composed of cDNA or gDNA derived from T cells, B-cell-depleted T cells, or PBMCs. Deeply sampled blood TCRbeta repertoires from subjects exposed to, actively infected with, or recovered from COVID-19 were included in the dataset. The repertoires were released in a freely available public database intended as a resource for research on the immune response to SARS-CoV-2. Samples came from the ongoing ImmuneRACE study (first 160 participants) plus 1,254 subjects from 6 global collaborators. Sample metadata almost always included a de-identified subject ID, COVID-19 status, age in years and sex. Where HLA class I and class II types were available, the types were taken from metadata supplied by the sample provider, not from assay-based typing. The full study reports these points: Clinical and demographic metadata were provided uncurated, with the amount varying by source and participant.

The immunoSEQ Assay, a bias-controlled multiplex PCR, was used to amplify TCRbeta CDR3 regions from genomic DNA. Regarding the original processing steps: The number of nucleated cells in each sample was estimated from the amplification of reference gene primers within the assay. To quantify the absolute abundance of each unique TCRbeta CDR3 rearrangement, sequence reads were collapsed and filtered. Productive Simpson clonality was computed per sample as the square root of Simpson's diversity index over productive rearrangements. TCRdb limited this immuneACCESS table to in-frame rearrangements with V and J called. A share of clones is missing; checked studies link under half to unresolved V genes, and the rest is unexplained. The V and J calls and clone size are taken from that table; D and trimming were inferred from the DNA. Within this sample are about 110,000 clones, with around nine tenths of them counted one time only. The ten biggest clones cover approximately 3.5% of the sample.

Collaborating institutions collected whole blood in K2EDTA tubes following their own protocols. For TCRbeta analysis, collaborators shipped samples in one of three forms: frozen whole blood, isolated PBMCs, or DNA extracted from either of those sample types. The clonotype was recovered from a woman aged 50 to 60 with acute or convalescent COVID-19. Material: peripheral blood.

The CDR3 region: CASSSGASSPTTRNYGYTF. Read as DNA, the sequence is TGTGCCAGCTCGTCAGGGGCCTCCTCGCCCACCACTCGCAACTATGGCTACACCTTC. This chain joins TRBV18 to TRBJ1-2, and the D gene may be TRBD1, 6 bases matching. The junction carries 28 bases between V and J, which are trimmed by 6 bases and 2 bases respectively. Measured from the cysteine to the phenylalanine, the CDR3 is 19 residues long. The read is trimmed to its CDR3 DNA, 57 bases read in frame from base 1. Sequences KGHSH (CDR1) and LQKENI (CDR2) are obtained from the germline V gene.